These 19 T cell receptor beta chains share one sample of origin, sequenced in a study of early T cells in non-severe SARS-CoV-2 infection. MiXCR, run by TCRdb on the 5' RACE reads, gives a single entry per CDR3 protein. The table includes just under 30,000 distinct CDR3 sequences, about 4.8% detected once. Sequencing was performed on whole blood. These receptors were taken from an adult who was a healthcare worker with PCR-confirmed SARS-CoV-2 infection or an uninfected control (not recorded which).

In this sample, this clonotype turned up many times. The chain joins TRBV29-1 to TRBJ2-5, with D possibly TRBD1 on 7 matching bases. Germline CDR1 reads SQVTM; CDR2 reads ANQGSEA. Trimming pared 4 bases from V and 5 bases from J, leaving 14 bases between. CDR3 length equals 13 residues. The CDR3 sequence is CSVAEGAAETQYF. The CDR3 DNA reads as TGCAGCGTTGCGGAGGGGGCGGCGGAGACCCAGTACTTC.

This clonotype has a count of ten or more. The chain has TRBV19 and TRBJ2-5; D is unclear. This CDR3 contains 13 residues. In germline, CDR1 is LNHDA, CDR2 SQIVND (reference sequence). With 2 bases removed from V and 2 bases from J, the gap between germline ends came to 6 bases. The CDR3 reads CASSIKPQETQYF. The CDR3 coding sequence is TGTGCCAGTAGTATAAAGCCTCAAGAGACCCAGTACTTC.

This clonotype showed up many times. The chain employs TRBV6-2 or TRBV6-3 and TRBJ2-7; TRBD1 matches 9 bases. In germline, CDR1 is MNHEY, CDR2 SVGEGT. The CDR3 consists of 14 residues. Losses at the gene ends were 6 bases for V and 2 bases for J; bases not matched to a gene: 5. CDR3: CASRTRQGAYEQYF. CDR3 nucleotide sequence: TGTGCCAGCAGGACGAGACAGGGGGCCTACGAGCAGTACTTC.

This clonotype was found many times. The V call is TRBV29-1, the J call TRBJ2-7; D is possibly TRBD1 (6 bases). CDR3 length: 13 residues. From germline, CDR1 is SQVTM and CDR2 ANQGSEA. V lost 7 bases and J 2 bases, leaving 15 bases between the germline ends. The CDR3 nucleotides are TGCAGCGCCAAAGACAGGACAACCTACGAGCAGTACTTC. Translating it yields CSAKDRTTYEQYF.

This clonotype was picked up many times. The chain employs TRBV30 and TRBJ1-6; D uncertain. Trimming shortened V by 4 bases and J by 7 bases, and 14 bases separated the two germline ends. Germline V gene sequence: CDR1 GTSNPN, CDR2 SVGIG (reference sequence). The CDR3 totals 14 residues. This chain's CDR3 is CAWKKETENSPLHF. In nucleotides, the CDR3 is TGTGCCTGGAAAAAGGAAACTGAAAATTCACCCCTCCACTTT.

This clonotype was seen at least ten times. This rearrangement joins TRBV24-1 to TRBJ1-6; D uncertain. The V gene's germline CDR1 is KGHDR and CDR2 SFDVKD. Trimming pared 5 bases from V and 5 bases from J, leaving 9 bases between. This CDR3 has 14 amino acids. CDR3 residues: CATSGAGDNSPLHF. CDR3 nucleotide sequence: TGTGCCACCAGTGGGGCAGGTGATAATTCACCCCTCCACTTT.

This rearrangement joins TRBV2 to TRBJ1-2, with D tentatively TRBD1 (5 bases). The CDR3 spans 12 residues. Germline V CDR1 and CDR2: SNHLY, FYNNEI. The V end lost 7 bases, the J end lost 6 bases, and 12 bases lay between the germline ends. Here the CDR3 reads CASTLGADGYTF. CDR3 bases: TGTGCCAGCACCCTAGGGGCCGATGGCTACACCTTC.

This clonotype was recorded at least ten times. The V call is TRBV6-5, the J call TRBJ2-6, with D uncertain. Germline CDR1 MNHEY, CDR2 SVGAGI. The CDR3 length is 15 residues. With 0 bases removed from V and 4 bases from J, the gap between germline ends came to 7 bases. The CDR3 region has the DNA TGTGCCAGCAGTTACTCGGGTCACGGGGCCAACGTCCTGACTTTC. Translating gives CASSYSGHGANVLTF.

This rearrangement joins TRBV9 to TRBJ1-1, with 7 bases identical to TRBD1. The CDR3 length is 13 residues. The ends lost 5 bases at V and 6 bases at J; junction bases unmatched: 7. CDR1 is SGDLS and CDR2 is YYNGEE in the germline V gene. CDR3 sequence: CASSRRGQSEAFF. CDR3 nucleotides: TGTGCCAGCAGTAGGAGGGGGCAGTCTGAAGCTTTCTTT.

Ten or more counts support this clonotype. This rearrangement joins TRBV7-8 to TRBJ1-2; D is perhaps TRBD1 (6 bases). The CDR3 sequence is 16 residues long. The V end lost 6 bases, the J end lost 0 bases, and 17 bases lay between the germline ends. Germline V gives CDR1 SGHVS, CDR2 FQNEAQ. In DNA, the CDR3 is TGTGCCAGCAGTCCTCGAAGGACAGCCGCTAACTATGGCTACACCTTC. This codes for CASSPRRTAANYGYTF.

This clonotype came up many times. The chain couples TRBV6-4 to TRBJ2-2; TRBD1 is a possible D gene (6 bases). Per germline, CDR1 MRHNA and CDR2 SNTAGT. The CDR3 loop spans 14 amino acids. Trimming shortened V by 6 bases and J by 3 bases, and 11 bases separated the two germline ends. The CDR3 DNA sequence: TGTGCCAGCAGCCGGGACACGGACACCGGGGAGCTGTTTTTT. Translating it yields CASSRDTDTGELFF.

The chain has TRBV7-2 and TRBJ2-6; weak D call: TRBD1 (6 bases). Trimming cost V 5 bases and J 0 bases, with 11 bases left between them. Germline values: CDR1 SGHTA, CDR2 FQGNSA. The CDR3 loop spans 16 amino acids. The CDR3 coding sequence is TGTGCCAGCAGCCAGGGACAAAGCTCTGGGGCCAACGTCCTGACTTTC. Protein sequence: CASSQGQSSGANVLTF.

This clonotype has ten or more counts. As DNA, the CDR3 is TGTGCCAGCAGCCTATTCTACGGCCGGGCCCAGTACTTC. Translation: CASSLFYGRAQYF. V is TRBV12-3 or TRBV12-4 and J is TRBJ2-5; D is uncertain. Between the trimmed V and J ends, which lost 6 bases and 9 bases, there was a span of 17 bases. This CDR3 comprises 13 residues.

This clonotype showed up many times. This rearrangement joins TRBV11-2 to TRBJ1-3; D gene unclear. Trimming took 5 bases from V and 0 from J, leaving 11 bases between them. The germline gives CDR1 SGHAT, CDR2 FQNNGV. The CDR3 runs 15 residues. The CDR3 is CASSTSLSSGNTIYF. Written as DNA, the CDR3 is TGTGCCAGCAGCACTAGTTTGTCCTCTGGAAACACCATATATTTT.

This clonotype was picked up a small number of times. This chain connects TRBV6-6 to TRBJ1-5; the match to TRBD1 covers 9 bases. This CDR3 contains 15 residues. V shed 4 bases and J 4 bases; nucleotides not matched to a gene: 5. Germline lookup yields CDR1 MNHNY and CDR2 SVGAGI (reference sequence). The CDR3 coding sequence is TGTGCCAGCAGTTCCGGGGACAGGGCTAATCAGCCCCAGCATTTT. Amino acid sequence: CASSSGDRANQPQHF.

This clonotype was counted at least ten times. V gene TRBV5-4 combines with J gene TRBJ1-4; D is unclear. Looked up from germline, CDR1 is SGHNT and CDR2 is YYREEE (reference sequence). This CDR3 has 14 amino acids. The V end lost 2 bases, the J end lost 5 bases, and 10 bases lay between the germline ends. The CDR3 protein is CASSFGRRNEKLFF. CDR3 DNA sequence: TGTGCCAGCAGCTTTGGACGGAGGAATGAAAAACTGTTTTTT.

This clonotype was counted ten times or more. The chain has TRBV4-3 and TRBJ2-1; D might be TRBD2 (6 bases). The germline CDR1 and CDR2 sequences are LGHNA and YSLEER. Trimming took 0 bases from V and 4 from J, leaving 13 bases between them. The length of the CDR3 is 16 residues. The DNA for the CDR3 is TGCGCCAGCAGCCAAGATGCCGGGAGCCCTTACAATGAGCAGTTCTTC. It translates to CASSQDAGSPYNEQFF.

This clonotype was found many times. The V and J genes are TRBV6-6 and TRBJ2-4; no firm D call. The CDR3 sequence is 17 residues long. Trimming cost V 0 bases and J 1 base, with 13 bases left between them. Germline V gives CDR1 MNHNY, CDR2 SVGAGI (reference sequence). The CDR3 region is CASSYSNWGQAKNIQYF. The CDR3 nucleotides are TGTGCCAGCAGTTACTCGAATTGGGGTCAGGCCAAAAACATTCAGTACTTC.

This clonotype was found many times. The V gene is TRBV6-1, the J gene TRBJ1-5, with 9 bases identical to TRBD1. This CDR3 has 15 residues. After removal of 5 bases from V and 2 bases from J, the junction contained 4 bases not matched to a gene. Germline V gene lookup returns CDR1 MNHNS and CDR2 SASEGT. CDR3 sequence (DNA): TGTGCCAGCAGTTACCGGGACAGGGGCAATCAGCCCCAGCATTTT. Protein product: CASSYRDRGNQPQHF.